What follows are 12 T cell receptor beta chains derived from one specimen sequenced in a study of T cell repertoires in cytomegalovirus infection. From the reads, TCRdb called clonotypes with MiXCR, one entry per CDR3 protein. The data show about 360,000 distinct CDR3 sequences, with nearly 35% seen just once and 13% held by the top ten. No antigen has been assigned to these receptors. Here the sequenced sample was cultured PBMCs, taken from culture after CMV antigen stimulation. The receptor set was obtained from a human donor in good health (CMV status not recorded). Some clones in this sample may be carry-over from other donors' samples.

This chain connects TRBV7-8 to TRBJ1-5, with D maybe TRBD1 (5 bases). This CDR3 is built from 17 residues. Germline lookup yields CDR1 SGHVS and CDR2 FQNEAQ. With 0 bases removed from V and 9 bases from J, the gap between germline ends came to 21 bases. CDR3 in amino acids: CASSLASRGRGVGPQHF. In DNA form, the CDR3 reads TGTGCCAGCAGCTTAGCGAGTAGAGGTCGGGGCGTTGGGCCCCAGCATTTT.

This clonotype was seen ten or more times. The chain combines TRBV7-2 with TRBJ2-5, with unresolved D. Germline CDR1 is SGHTA and CDR2 is FQGNSA. V gave up 5 bases and J gave up 5 bases, with 9 bases separating them. This CDR3 contains 12 residues. The CDR3 loop reads CASSLLKETQYF. In DNA, the CDR3 is TGTGCCAGCAGCCTCCTAAAGGAGACCCAGTACTTC.

In this sample, this clonotype turned up many times. This chain joins TRBV7-2 and TRBJ2-3; a possible D gene is TRBD2 (6 bases). Deletions cut 4 bases from V and 5 bases from J, with 16 bases between. CDR1 and CDR2 from the germline V gene are SGHTA and FQGNSA. The length of the CDR3 is 15 residues. The CDR3 protein is CASSCLPGEVDTQYF. The CDR3 DNA reads as TGTGCCAGCAGCTGCCTCCCGGGAGAGGTAGATACGCAGTATTTT.

The chain is built from TRBV6-1 and TRBJ1-1, with 7 bases identical to TRBD1. The germline CDR1 and CDR2 sequences are MNHNS and SASEGT. V lost 5 bases to trimming and J lost 1 base; unmatched junction nucleotides: 13. The CDR3 runs 17 residues. The CDR3 spells CASSRRLLQGQNTEAFF. Written as DNA, the CDR3 is TGTGCCAGCAGTCGAAGACTTTTACAGGGGCAGAACACTGAAGCTTTCTTT.

This sequence joins TRBV7-2 and TRBJ2-5; 16 bases fit TRBD2. The V gene's germline CDR1 is SGHTA and CDR2 FQGNSA. Unmatched junction bases numbered 4, after V lost 4 bases and J lost 5 bases. The CDR3 length is 16 residues. CDR3: CASSSGLAGGWETQYF. In DNA, the CDR3 is TGTGCCAGCAGCTCGGGACTAGCGGGGGGGTGGGAGACCCAGTACTTC.

This chain connects TRBV15 to TRBJ1-5, with D hard to call. CDR1 and CDR2 (germline): LNHNV, YYDKDF (reference sequence). Trimming took 3 bases from V and 5 from J, leaving 5 bases between them. This CDR3 comprises 12 residues. Here the CDR3 reads CATSSGDQPQHF. CDR3 in DNA: TGTGCCACCAGCAGCGGGGATCAGCCCCAGCATTTT. Looking up the rest from reference TRBV15 and TRBJ1-5 gives the full variable domain: DAMVIQNPRYQVTQFGKPVTLSCSQTLNHNVMYWYQQKSSQAPKLLFHYYDKDFNNEADTPDNFQSRRPNTSFCFLDIRSPGLGDTAMYLCATSSGDQPQHFGDGTRLSIL.

V is TRBV4-1 and J is TRBJ2-1; a possible D gene is TRBD2 (6 bases). V was cut by 0 bases and J by 3 bases, with 12 bases left in between. Germline assignment: CDR1 MGHRA and CDR2 YSYEKL. The CDR3 runs to 16 residues. Written as DNA, the CDR3 is TGCGCCAGCAGCCAAGATGTACGGGGGATCTACAATGAGCAGTTCTTC. This sequence encodes CASSQDVRGIYNEQFF.

This clonotype was detected many times. This chain connects TRBV6-2 or TRBV6-3 to TRBJ2-7, with D unresolved. CDR3 length: 13 residues. The ends were cut back, 2 bases at V and 7 bases at J, with 12 bases in the middle. Germline CDR1 MNHEY, CDR2 SVGEGT. DNA for the CDR3: TGTGCCAGCAGTTACGGGCCGCTCTGGGAGCAGTACTTC. Encoded protein: CASSYGPLWEQYF.

A few counts support this clonotype. This chain joins TRBV11-2 and TRBJ2-5, with D possibly TRBD1 on 5 matching bases. Looked up from germline, CDR1 is SGHAT and CDR2 is FQNNGV. V was clipped by 3 bases and J by 6 bases, with 14 bases between them. The CDR3 contains 14 residues. CDR3 residues: CASSFRQGLKTQYF. CDR3 coding DNA: TGTGCCAGCAGCTTCCGGCAGGGTTTAAAGACCCAGTACTTC.

This clonotype was detected only a few times. The V call is TRBV28, the J call TRBJ2-3, with no clear D. The CDR3 length is 14 residues. Germline V gene data show CDR1 as MDHEN and CDR2 as SYDVKM. Deletions cut 0 bases from V and 0 bases from J, with 4 bases between. The CDR3, as DNA: TGTGCCAGCAGTTTATGGAAGAGCACAGATACGCAGTATTTT. Protein sequence: CASSLWKSTDTQYF.

This clonotype was detected only a few times. The J gene is TRBJ2-3, the V gene TRBV7-6, with 8 bases fitting TRBD2. V lost 6 bases to trimming and J lost 2 bases; unmatched junction nucleotides: 16. Per germline, CDR1 SGHVS and CDR2 FNYEAQ. CDR3 size: 18 residues. The CDR3 here is CASRTTGTRGGPTDTQYF. In DNA form, the CDR3 reads TGTGCCAGCAGGACCACCGGGACTAGAGGGGGACCCACAGATACGCAGTATTTT.

The table lists this clonotype with a few counts. The J gene is TRBJ1-5, the V gene TRBV12-3 or TRBV12-4, with D uncertain. CDR3 length: 17 amino acids. V shed 0 bases and J shed 1 base, with 13 bases lying between them. CDR3 sequence reads: CASSLADLIRSNQPQHF. The DNA of the CDR3 is TGTGCCAGCAGTTTAGCGGACCTTATTAGGAGCAATCAGCCCCAGCATTTT.